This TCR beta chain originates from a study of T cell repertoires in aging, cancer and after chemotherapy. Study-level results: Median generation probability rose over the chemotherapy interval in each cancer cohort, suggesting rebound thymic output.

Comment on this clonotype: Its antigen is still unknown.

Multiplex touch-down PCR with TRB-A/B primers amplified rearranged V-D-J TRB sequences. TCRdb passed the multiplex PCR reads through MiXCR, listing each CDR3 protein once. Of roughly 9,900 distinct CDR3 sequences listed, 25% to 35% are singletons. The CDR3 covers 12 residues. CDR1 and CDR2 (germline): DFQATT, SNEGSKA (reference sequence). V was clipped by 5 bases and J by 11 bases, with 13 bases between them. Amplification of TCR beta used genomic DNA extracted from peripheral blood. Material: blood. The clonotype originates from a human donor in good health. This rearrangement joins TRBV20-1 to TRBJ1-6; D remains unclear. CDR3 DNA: TGCAGTGCTGGAACAACCAAGACACCCCTCCACTTT. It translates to CSAGTTKTPLHF.